This is a list of T cell receptor beta chains from one sample in a study of identical twins. Via MiXCR, TCRdb re-called the 5' RACE reads, giving one row per CDR3 protein. The top ten hold approximately 12% of the sample, which has 350,000 to 450,000 distinct CDR3 sequences, roughly 18% seen once. Sequenced input: naive T cells sorted from blood. All receptors come from a man between 45 and 60 years old in good health. The CDR3 runs from the conserved cysteine through the conserved F or W. The D gene is left open where the match is weak. Only part of the rows carry a size: once, few, many, or a class if the clone is expanded.

>TRBJ1-5|TRBV28|-|-
TGTGCCAGCACGGAGTTATTGGGGGCCGATCAGCCCCAGCATTTT
CASTELLGADQPQHF
>TRBJ1-1|TRBV6-2/TRBV6-3|many|-
TGTGCCAGCAGTTACTACACCGACCTCCCGATCGACACTGAAGCTTTCTTT
CASSYYTDLPIDTEAFF
>TRBJ2-2|TRBV7-9|few|-
TGTGCCAGCAGCTTAGATCGGACAGTATTAACCGGGGAGCTGTTTTTT
CASSLDRTVLTGELFF
>TRBJ2-1|TRBV6-2/TRBV6-3|many|-
TGTGCCAGCAGGAGGCCGGGCGGGGGCCAGACTATTTACAATGAGCAGTTCTTC
CASRRPGGGQTIYNEQFF
>TRBJ1-1|TRBV6-2/TRBV6-3|few|-
TGTGCCAGCGGCGACGGGAGGTACACTGAAGCTTTCTTT
CASGDGRYTEAFF
>TRBJ2-2|TRBV27|few|TRBD2
TGTGCCAGCAGTTTATCTACTAGCGGGAGGGCCGGGGAGCTGTTTTTT
CASSLSTSGRAGELFF
>TRBJ2-7|TRBV20-1|many|-
TGCAGTGCTAAGAGGGTGGTCTACGAGCAGTACTTC
CSAKRVVYEQYF
>TRBJ2-3|TRBV4-2|many|TRBD2
TGTGCCAGCAGCCAAGACCTCCCTGACTATAGCGGGACATCAACAGATACGCAGTATTTT
CASSQDLPDYSGTSTDTQYF
>TRBJ2-7|TRBV3-1|few|-
TGTGCCAGCAGCCCGCACTCCAACTACGAGCAGTACTTC
CASSPHSNYEQYF
>TRBJ2-3|TRBV24-1|few|-
TGTGCCACCAGTGATTTGCCGGGAACAGATACGCAGTATTTT
CATSDLPGTDTQYF
>TRBJ2-3|TRBV6-5|once|-
TGTGCCAGCAGTTACTCGCCCAGCGGGTACACAGATACGCAGTATTTT
CASSYSPSGYTDTQYF
>TRBJ1-1|TRBV6-2/TRBV6-3|-|TRBD1
TGTGCCAGCACATCACAGGGGACGAACACTGAAGCTTTCTTT
CASTSQGTNTEAFF
>TRBJ2-7|TRBV2|-|TRBD2
TGTGCCAGCAGTGAAAAGGCCAGCGGGGGTCACTACGAGCAGTACTTC
CASSEKASGGHYEQYF
>TRBJ1-5|TRBV6-1|-|TRBD1
TGTGCCAGCAGTCAGGGGACAGGGGGCGTTGAGGCCCAGCATTTT
CASSQGTGGVEAQHF
>TRBJ2-1|TRBV11-2|-|-
TGTGCCAGCAGCTGGGACCCGAGCTCCTACAATGAGCAGTTCTTC
CASSWDPSSYNEQFF
>TRBJ2-7|TRBV7-9|-|TRBD2
TGTGCCAGCAGCTGTCTAGCGGGAGTTGGGTGCGACGAGCAGTACTTC
CASSCLAGVGCDEQYF
>TRBJ2-5|TRBV6-1|-|-
TGTGCCAGCATCTCCCCAGGGTCTGAGACCCAGTACTTC
CASISPGSETQYF
>TRBJ2-5|TRBV24-1|few|TRBD2
TGTGCCACCAGTGAGACTAGCGGGAACCAAGAGACCCAGTACTTC
CATSETSGNQETQYF
>TRBJ2-2|TRBV7-2|-|-
TGTGCCAGCAGCTCCAGCCAGGTCGTCTCGAACACCGGGGAGCTGTTTTTT
CASSSSQVVSNTGELFF
>TRBJ2-1|TRBV10-2|-|TRBD2
TGCGCCAGCAGTGAACTAGCGGGAGACAATGAGCAGTTCTTC
CASSELAGDNEQFF
>TRBJ2-3|TRBV29-1|many|-
TGCAGCGCTGATAGCGGAGGATTCACAGATACGCAGTATTTT
CSADSGGFTDTQYF
>TRBJ2-1|TRBV19|-|TRBD2
TGTGCCAGTAGTATACGGGAGGGAATTTACGCTGAGCAGTTCTTC
CASSIREGIYAEQFF
>TRBJ1-5|TRBV12-3/TRBV12-4|few|TRBD1
TGTGCCAGCAAGGGACAGGGATATCAGCCCCAGCATTTT
CASKGQGYQPQHF
>TRBJ1-2|TRBV10-3|few|-
TGTGCCATCAGTGAAGAGTTTTTGGGCTACACCTTC
CAISEEFLGYTF
>TRBJ2-5|TRBV20-1|-|TRBD1
TGCAGTGCTAGTAGACCCGGGACAGAAGAGACCCAGTACTTC
CSASRPGTEETQYF
>TRBJ1-6|TRBV6-5|-|-
TGTGCCAGCAGTTACGAATCAATTCTACCCCTCCACTTT
CASSYESILPLHF
>TRBJ2-1|TRBV27|-|-
TGTGCCAGCAGTTTGGGGCTAGAGCTTGTCAATGAGCAGTTCTTC
CASSLGLELVNEQFF
>TRBJ2-3|TRBV18|-|-
TGTGCCAGCTCTCAACTACCGGGAGAGGCAGATACGCAGTATTTT
CASSQLPGEADTQYF
>TRBJ2-7|TRBV19|few|TRBD1
TGTGCCAGTAGTCTAAGGACAGGGGGAGCCTACGAGCAGTACTTC
CASSLRTGGAYEQYF
>TRBJ1-5|TRBV4-1|-|-
TGCGCCAGCAGCCATCCCGGGGGGGAAAGGCAGCCCCAGCATTTT
CASSHPGGERQPQHF
>TRBJ2-1|TRBV7-9|-|-
TGTGCCAGCAGCTTAGAGGCCTTATACAATGAGCAGTTCTTC
CASSLEALYNEQFF
>TRBJ2-7|TRBV6-2/TRBV6-3|-|-
TGTGCCAGCAGCTATGACAGGATCGACGAGCAGTACTTC
CASSYDRIDEQYF
>TRBJ2-3|TRBV20-1|-|TRBD1
TGCAGTGCTAGCCTAGGACAGGGAAACACAGATACGCAGTATTTT
CSASLGQGNTDTQYF
>TRBJ2-7|TRBV10-3|few|TRBD2
TGTGCCATCAGCCCCGGGACTAGCGGGATCGAGCAGTACTTC
CAISPGTSGIEQYF
>TRBJ2-3|TRBV29-1|-|-
TGCAGCGTTAGGACAGATACGCAGTATTTT
CSVRTDTQYF
>TRBJ2-3|TRBV11-2|-|TRBD2
TGTGCCAGCAGCTCCCGCGGGGCTAGCGGGAAGTTATTCACAGATACGCAGTATTTT
CASSSRGASGKLFTDTQYF
>TRBJ2-1|TRBV7-9|-|-
TGTGCCAGCAGCACAACAGCCTACAATGAGCAGTTCTTC
CASSTTAYNEQFF
>TRBJ2-7|TRBV4-1|many|-
TGCGCCAGCAGCCAATCCCCTAGCTCAACCTACGAGCAGTACTTC
CASSQSPSSTYEQYF
>TRBJ1-6|TRBV5-1|many|-
TGCGCCAGCAGCGTCGATGTAGGGGAGAATTCACCCCTCCACTTT
CASSVDVGENSPLHF
>TRBJ2-7|TRBV4-3|-|TRBD1
TGCGCCAGCAGCCAAGAGAGACAGGGGGCATTTCCCTACGAGCAGTACTTC
CASSQERQGAFPYEQYF
>TRBJ2-6|TRBV11-1|few|-
TGTGCCAGCAGCCGTTGGTCGGGACAAACGAAATCTGGGGCCAACGTCCTGACTTTC
CASSRWSGQTKSGANVLTF
>TRBJ2-5|TRBV5-1|-|-
TGCGCCAGCAGCTTTCAGGGGGGAGGTCAAGAGACCCAGTACTTC
CASSFQGGGQETQYF
>TRBJ2-1|TRBV27|-|-
TGTGCCAGCAGCCACAATGAGCAGTTCTTC
CASSHNEQFF
>TRBJ1-6|TRBV20-1|many|-
TGCAGTGCTATGCCGGGAGATTATAATTCACCCCTCCACTTT
CSAMPGDYNSPLHF
>TRBJ2-1|TRBV6-1|-|TRBD2
TGTGCCAGCAGCCGATGGGGGACTAGCGGGAGTTCCTACAATGAGCAGTTCTTC
CASSRWGTSGSSYNEQFF
>TRBJ2-4|TRBV12-3/TRBV12-4|-|-
TGTGCCAGCAGTTTAGGCGGGACAGTCAATGAAAACATTCAGTACTTC
CASSLGGTVNENIQYF
>TRBJ2-5|TRBV28|-|TRBD2
TGTGCCAGCGGGGACTATAAAGAGACCCAGTACTTC
CASGDYKETQYF
>TRBJ2-1|TRBV24-1|-|-
TGTGCCACCAGTGATCCGACCGGGACCCTTGGGAATGAGCAGTTCTTC
CATSDPTGTLGNEQFF
>TRBJ2-3|TRBV20-1|few|TRBD2
TGCAGTGCTAGGTTGACTAGCGGTACAGATACGCAGTATTTT
CSARLTSGTDTQYF
>TRBJ1-1|TRBV29-1|many|-
TGCAGCGTTGGAGGGGCTAACACTGAAGCTTTCTTT
CSVGGANTEAFF
>TRBJ2-1|TRBV12-2|once|-
TGTGCAAGTCGCTTAGAACTAGCGGGGGGGAAAAAAAATGAGCAGTTCTTC
CASRLELAGGKKNEQFF
>TRBJ2-1|TRBV9|few|-
TGTGCCAGCAGCGTAGCTTTCGGTGGCGGCTATAGCTTGGATAATGAGCAGTTCTTC
CASSVAFGGGYSLDNEQFF
>TRBJ2-2|TRBV6-1|once|TRBD2
TGTGCCAGCAGGATCCTAGCGGGGGTGAACACCGGGGAGCTGTTTTTT
CASRILAGVNTGELFF
>TRBJ1-2|TRBV7-2|few|-
TGTGCCAGCAGCCACAGGAGTAACTATGGCTACACCTTC
CASSHRSNYGYTF
>TRBJ2-1|TRBV6-1|many|-
TGTGCCAGCAGAGGACCTACAGGGAGCTCCTACAATGAGCAGTTCTTC
CASRGPTGSSYNEQFF
>TRBJ2-1|TRBV20-1|-|TRBD2
TGCAGTGCTGAGGGAGGGACTAGCGGGGTTAATGAGCAGTTCTTC
CSAEGGTSGVNEQFF
>TRBJ2-5|TRBV4-2|few|-
TGTGCCAGCAGCCAAGCCCCAAGGGGGACGGAGACCCAGTACTTC
CASSQAPRGTETQYF
>TRBJ1-5|TRBV28|many|-
TGTGCCAGCAGTAGACAGCATAGCAATCAGCCCCAGCATTTT
CASSRQHSNQPQHF